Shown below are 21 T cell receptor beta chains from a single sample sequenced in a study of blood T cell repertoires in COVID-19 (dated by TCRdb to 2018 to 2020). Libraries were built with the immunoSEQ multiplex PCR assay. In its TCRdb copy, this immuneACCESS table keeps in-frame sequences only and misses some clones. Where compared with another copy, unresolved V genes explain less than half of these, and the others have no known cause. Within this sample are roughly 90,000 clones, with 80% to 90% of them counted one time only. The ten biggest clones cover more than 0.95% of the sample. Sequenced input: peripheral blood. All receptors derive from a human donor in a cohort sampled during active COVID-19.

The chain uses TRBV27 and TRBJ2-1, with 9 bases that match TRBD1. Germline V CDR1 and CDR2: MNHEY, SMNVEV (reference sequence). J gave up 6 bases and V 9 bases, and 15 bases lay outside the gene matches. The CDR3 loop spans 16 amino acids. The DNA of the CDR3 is TGTGCCAGGTCCCCCGGGAAACAGGGGGCCGGCAATGAGCAGTTCTTC. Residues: CARSPGKQGAGNEQFF.

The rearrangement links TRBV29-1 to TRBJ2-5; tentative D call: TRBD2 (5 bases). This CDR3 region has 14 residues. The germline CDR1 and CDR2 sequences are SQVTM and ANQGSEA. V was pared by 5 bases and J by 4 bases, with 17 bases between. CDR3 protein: CSVLRESGAETQYF. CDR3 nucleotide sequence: TGCAGCGTTCTCCGGGAAAGCGGCGCAGAGACCCAGTACTTC.

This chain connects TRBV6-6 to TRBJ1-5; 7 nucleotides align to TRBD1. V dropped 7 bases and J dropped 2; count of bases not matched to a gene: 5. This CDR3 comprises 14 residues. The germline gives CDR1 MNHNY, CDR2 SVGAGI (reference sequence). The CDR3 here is CASTTGAGNQPQHF. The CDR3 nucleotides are TGTGCCAGCACTACAGGGGCGGGCAATCAGCCCCAGCATTTT.

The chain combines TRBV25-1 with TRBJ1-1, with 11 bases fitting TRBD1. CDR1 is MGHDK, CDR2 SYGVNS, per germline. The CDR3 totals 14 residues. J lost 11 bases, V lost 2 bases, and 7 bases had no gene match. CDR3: CASSELGQGERAFF. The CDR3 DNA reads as TGTGCCAGCAGTGAACTGGGACAGGGGGAGCGGGCTTTCTTT.

CDR3 DNA: TGTGCCAGTAGTATAGATCACAGGGATACGCAGTATTTT. Translated: CASSIDHRDTQYF. The chain joins TRBV19 to TRBJ2-3; D is perhaps TRBD1 (5 bases). With 0 bases removed from V and 6 bases from J, the gap between germline ends came to 7 bases. This CDR3 is 13 amino acids long. From germline, CDR1 is LNHDA and CDR2 SQIVND (reference sequence).

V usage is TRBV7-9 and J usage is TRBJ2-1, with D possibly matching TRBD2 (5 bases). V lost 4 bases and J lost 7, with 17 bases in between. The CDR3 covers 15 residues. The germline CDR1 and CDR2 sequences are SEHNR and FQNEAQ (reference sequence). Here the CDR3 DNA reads TGTGCCAGCAGCTCCTCCCCGCTGGCGGGTAATGAGCAGTTCTTC. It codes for CASSSSPLAGNEQFF. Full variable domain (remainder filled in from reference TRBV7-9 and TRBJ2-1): DTGVSQNPRHKITKRGQNVTFRCDPISEHNRLYWYRQTLGQGPEFLTYFQNEAQLEKSRLLSDRFSAERPKGSFSTLEIQRTEQGDSAMYLCASSSSPLAGNEQFFGPGTRLTVL.

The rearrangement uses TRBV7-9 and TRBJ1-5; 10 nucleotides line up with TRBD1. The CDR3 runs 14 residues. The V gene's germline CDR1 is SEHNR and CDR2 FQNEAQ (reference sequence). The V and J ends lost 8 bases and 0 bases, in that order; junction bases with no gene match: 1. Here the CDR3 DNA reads TGTGCCAGCGGACAGGGGGATAGCAATCAGCCCCAGCATTTT. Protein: CASGQGDSNQPQHF.

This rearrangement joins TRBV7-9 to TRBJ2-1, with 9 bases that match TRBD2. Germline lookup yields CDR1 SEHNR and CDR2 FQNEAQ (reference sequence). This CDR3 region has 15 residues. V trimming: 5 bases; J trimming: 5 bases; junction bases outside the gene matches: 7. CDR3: CASSPRLAEDNEQFF. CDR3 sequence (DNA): TGTGCCAGCAGCCCAAGACTAGCGGAGGACAATGAGCAGTTCTTC.

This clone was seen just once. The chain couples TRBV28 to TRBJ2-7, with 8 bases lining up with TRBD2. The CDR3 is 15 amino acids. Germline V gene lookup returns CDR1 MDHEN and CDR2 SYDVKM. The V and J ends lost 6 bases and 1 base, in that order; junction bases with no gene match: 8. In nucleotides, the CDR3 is TGTGCCAGCAGCTCCGGGGGGGCTGGATCCTACGAGCAGTACTTC. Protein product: CASSSGGAGSYEQYF.

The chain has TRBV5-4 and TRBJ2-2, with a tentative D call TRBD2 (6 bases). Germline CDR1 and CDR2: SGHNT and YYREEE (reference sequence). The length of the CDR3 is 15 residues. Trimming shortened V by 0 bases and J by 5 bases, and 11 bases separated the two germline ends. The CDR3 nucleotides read TGTGCCAGCAGCTTGGCGGGGGTGGAAACCGGGGAGCTGTTTTTT. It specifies CASSLAGVETGELFF.

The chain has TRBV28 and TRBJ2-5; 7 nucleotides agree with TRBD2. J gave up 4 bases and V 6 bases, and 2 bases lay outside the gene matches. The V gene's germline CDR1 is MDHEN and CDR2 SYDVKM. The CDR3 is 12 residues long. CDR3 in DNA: TGTGCCAGCAGGGTAGCGGGAGAGACCCAGTACTTC. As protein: CASRVAGETQYF.

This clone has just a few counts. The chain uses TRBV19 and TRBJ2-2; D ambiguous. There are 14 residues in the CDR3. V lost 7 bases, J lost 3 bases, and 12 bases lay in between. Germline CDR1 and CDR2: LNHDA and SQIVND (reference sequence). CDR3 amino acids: CASNLRLDTGELFF. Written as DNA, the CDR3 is TGTGCCAGTAACTTGAGGCTGGACACCGGGGAGCTGTTTTTT.

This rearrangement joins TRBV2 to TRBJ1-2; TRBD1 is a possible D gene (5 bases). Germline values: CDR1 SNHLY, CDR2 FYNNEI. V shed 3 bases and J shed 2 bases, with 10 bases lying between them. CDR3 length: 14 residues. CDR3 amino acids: CASSEGGGNYGYTF. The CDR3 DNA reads TGTGCCAGCAGTGAGGGGGGTGGGAACTATGGCTACACCTTC.

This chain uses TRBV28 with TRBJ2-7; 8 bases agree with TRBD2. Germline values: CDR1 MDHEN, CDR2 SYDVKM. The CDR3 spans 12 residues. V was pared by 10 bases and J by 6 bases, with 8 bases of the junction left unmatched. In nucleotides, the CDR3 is TGTGCCACTACCTCTGGGACTAGCGAGCAGTACTTC. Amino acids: CATTSGTSEQYF.

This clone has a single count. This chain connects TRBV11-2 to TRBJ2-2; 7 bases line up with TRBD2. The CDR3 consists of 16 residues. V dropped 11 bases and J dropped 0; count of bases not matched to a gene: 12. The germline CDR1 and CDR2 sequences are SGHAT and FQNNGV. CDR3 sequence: CAGSRLAATNTGELFF. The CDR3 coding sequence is TGTGCCGGTTCCCGGCTAGCGGCTACGAACACCGGGGAGCTGTTTTTT.

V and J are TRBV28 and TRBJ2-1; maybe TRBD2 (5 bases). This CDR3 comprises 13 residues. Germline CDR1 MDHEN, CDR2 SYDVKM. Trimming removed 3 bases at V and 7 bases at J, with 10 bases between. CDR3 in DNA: TGTGCCAGCAGTTTGGGTCTAGCTAATGAGCAGTTCTTC. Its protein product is CASSLGLANEQFF.

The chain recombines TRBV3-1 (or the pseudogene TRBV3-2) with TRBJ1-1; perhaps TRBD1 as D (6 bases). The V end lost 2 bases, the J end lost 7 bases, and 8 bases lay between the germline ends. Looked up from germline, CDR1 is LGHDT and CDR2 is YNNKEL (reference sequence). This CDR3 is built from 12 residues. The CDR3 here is CASSQTRGEAFF. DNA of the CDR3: TGTGCCAGCAGCCAAACCAGGGGTGAAGCTTTCTTT.

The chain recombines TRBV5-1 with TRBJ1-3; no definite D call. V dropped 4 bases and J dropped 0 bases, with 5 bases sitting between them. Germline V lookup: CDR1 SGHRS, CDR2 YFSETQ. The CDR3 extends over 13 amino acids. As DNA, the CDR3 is TGCGCCAGCAGCACCTACTCTGGAAACACCATATATTTT. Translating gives CASSTYSGNTIYF.

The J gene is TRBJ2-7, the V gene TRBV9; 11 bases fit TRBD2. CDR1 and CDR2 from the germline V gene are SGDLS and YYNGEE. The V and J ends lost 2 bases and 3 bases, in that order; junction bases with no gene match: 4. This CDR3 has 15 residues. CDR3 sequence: CASSVGTSGIYEQYF. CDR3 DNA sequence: TGTGCCAGCAGCGTGGGGACTAGCGGTATCTACGAGCAGTACTTC.

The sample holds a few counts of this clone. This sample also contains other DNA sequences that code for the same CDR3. CDR3 sequence reads: CASSDTGTSGSDEQFF. The CDR3 DNA sequence: TGTGCCAGCAGTGACACCGGGACTAGCGGGAGCGATGAGCAGTTCTTC. This sequence joins TRBV6-4 and TRBJ2-1; 14 nucleotides line up with TRBD2. The CDR3 is 16 residues long. Germline CDR1 MRHNA, CDR2 SNTAGT. The junction had 5 bases not matched to a gene; V was cut back by 2 bases and J by 8 bases.

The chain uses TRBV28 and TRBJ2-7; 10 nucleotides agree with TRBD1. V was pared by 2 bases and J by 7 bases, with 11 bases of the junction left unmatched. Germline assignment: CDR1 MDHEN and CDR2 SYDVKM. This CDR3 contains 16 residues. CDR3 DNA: TGTGCCAGCAGTTTAAGCACGACAGGGGGCGTGTGGGAGCAGTACTTC. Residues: CASSLSTTGGVWEQYF.